The 4 T cell receptor beta chains below all came from one sample that was sequenced in a study of cytomegalovirus exposure and HLA in healthy donors. This PCR relied on a set of 60 Vbeta primers and 13 Jbeta primers. Data came from immunoSEQ multiplex PCR; TCRdb stores just in-frame clones and leaves some out. This sample has about 200,000 clones; 70% to 80% occur once, and the top ten carry around 0.2%. Material for sequencing was PBMCs. The receptors here all came from a girl aged 2-10 years in good health and CMV-seronegative.

This chain uses TRBV30 with TRBJ1-5, with a tentative D call TRBD1 (6 bases). CDR3 length: 16 amino acids. Germline V gives CDR1 GTSNPN, CDR2 SVGIG (reference sequence). The V and J ends lost 0 bases and 4 bases respectively, with 16 bases between them. The DNA of the CDR3 is TGTGCCTGGAGTGTACGTCTGGGGGCTACGAATCAGCCCCAGCATTTT. Translation gives CAWSVRLGATNQPQHF.

The genes are TRBV2 and TRBJ2-7; 8 bases are shared with TRBD2. V shed 4 bases and J 5 bases; nucleotides not matched to a gene: 7. CDR1 is SNHLY and CDR2 is FYNNEI in the germline V gene. This CDR3 is built from 14 residues. CDR3 sequence (DNA): TGTGCCAGCAGTGTCCAAGCGGGAGCCAACGAGCAGTACTTC. Translating it yields CASSVQAGANEQYF.

The J gene is TRBJ2-2, the V gene TRBV29-1; 7 bases match TRBD1. Germline values: CDR1 SQVTM, CDR2 ANQGSEA. The CDR3 totals 15 residues. The trim removed 5 bases at V and 4 bases at J, leaving 10 bases unmatched. CDR3 region: CSVSQDRAGTGELFF. The CDR3 DNA sequence: TGCAGCGTTTCCCAAGACAGGGCGGGCACCGGGGAGCTGTTTTTT.

Only a few counts were recorded for this clone. The V call is TRBV4-1, the J call TRBJ1-3, with TRBD2 identical over 7 bases. The assigned J gene may be wrong: the sequence end matches TRBJ2-2 better. This CDR3 is built from 18 residues. Germline-derived CDR1 and CDR2 are MGHRA and YSYEKL. The CDR3 DNA follows: TGCGCCAGCAGCCAAGGGAAAGGAGGCGGGGGAAACACCGGGGAGCTGTTTTTT. It is translated as CASSQGKGGGGNTGELFF.